The present entry profiles one T cell receptor (beta chain) with its context. This sample is part of a study of blood T cell repertoires in COVID-19. Across the study: Sites in the United States, Italy and Spain provided acute and convalescent COVID-19 samples. T cells, B-cell-depleted T cells, or PBMCs supplied cDNA or gDNA.

CDR1 SGHRS and CDR2 YFSETQ come from the germline V gene. This CDR3 region has 15 residues. With 3 bases clipped from V and 4 bases from J, the junction kept 6 bases outside the gene matches. Original handling: Amplification of reference gene primers provided the estimated nucleated cell counts. Libraries were prepared by immunoSEQ multiplex PCR; TCRdb keeps only in-frame clonotypes and omits some of them. The D gene and trimming were derived from the DNA, and the V and J assignments and clone size from that table. The sample yields roughly 82,000 clones, 82% seen once. Material: peripheral blood. The clonotype was recovered from a man aged 55 to 69 with acute or convalescent COVID-19. V and J are TRBV5-1 and TRBJ2-5; 10 bases align to TRBD1. CDR3 coding DNA: TGCGCCAGCAGCTCGACAGGGGGCGGAAGAGAGACCCAGTACTTC. It yields the protein CASSSTGGGRETQYF.